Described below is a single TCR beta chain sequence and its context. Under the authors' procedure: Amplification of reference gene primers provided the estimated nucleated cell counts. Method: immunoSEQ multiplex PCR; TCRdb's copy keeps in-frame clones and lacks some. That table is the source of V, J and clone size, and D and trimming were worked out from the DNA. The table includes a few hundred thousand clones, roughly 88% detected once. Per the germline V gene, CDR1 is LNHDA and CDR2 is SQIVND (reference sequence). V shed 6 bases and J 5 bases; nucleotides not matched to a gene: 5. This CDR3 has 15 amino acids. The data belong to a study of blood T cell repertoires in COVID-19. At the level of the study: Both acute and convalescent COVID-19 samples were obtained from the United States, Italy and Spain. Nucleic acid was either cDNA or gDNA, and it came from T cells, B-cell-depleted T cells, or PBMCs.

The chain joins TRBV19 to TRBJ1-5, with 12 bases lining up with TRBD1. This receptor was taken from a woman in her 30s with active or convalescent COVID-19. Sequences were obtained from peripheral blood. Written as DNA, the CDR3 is TGTGCCAGTAGGCCCCGGGACAGGGGGCATCAGCCCCAGCATTTT. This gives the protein CASRPRDRGHQPQHF.